Listed here are 27 T cell receptor beta chains from one sample, sequenced in a study of T-cell memory formation after mild COVID-19. TCRdb analysed the 5' RACE reads with MiXCR anew, one entry per CDR3 protein. The sample yields under 600,000 distinct CDR3 sequences, roughly 20% seen once. The sequenced sample was PBMCs or a T cell subset sorted from them (not recorded which). These receptors all stem from an adult woman who had mild COVID-19 (a few samples of this study predate the infection). Cell type and time point are not known.

This clonotype came up a few times. This chain uses TRBV15 with TRBJ1-3; no firm D call. V lost 6 bases and J lost 0, with 6 bases in between. The germline CDR1 and CDR2 sequences are LNHNV and YYDKDF (reference sequence). The CDR3 covers 13 residues. The CDR3: CATRASSGNTIYF. DNA of the CDR3: TGTGCCACCAGGGCGAGCTCTGGAAACACCATATATTTT.

The chain joins TRBV7-9 to TRBJ2-6; unclear D gene. CDR3 length equals 15 residues. CDR1 is SEHNR, CDR2 FQNEAQ, per germline (reference sequence). V lost 6 bases to trimming and J lost 0 bases, with 9 bases between them. CDR3 sequence reads: CASRSTDSGANVLTF. The CDR3 region has the DNA TGTGCCAGCAGGTCGACTGACTCTGGGGCCAACGTCCTGACTTTC. Based on the CDR3 plus reference TRBV7-9 and TRBJ2-6, the full variable domain is DTGVSQNPRHKITKRGQNVTFRCDPISEHNRLYWYRQTLGQGPEFLTYFQNEAQLEKSRLLSDRFSAERPKGSFSTLEIQRTEQGDSAMYLCASRSTDSGANVLTFGAGSRLTVL.

This rearrangement joins TRBV5-6 to TRBJ1-1, with unresolved D. Trimming removed 1 base at V and 9 bases at J, with 13 bases between. The CDR3 loop spans 13 amino acids. Looked up from germline, CDR1 is SGHDT and CDR2 is YYEEEE. The CDR3 sequence is CASSLQAVKKAFF. The CDR3 DNA sequence: TGTGCCAGCAGCTTGCAGGCAGTTAAAAAAGCTTTCTTT.

There are a few counts of this clonotype. The chain recombines TRBV4-1 with TRBJ1-1; no reliable D call. CDR3 length equals 14 residues. In germline, CDR1 is MGHRA, CDR2 YSYEKL. V was shortened by 0 bases and J by 4 bases, with 9 bases between the two germline ends. The CDR3 DNA reads TGCGCCAGCAGCCAAGAGCCAGTAATCACTGAAGCTTTCTTT. Amino acids: CASSQEPVITEAFF.

This chain uses TRBV5-5 with TRBJ2-2, with TRBD1 identical over 7 bases. The CDR3 loop spans 17 amino acids. V was pared by 5 bases and J by 5 bases, with 15 bases of the junction left unmatched. Germline assignment: CDR1 SGHKS and CDR2 YYEKEE (reference sequence). For the CDR3, the DNA is TGTGCCAGCAGATCCCGGACAGGAGTACAAGGGACCGGGGAGCTGTTTTTT. Translated: CASRSRTGVQGTGELFF.

This clonotype appeared many times. This chain joins TRBV12-3 or TRBV12-4 and TRBJ2-2, with TRBD2 matching 7 bases. Trimming at V came to 6 bases and at J to 6 bases, leaving 13 bases not matched to a gene. The CDR3 contains 16 residues. CDR3: CASSRTRGTNSGELFF. CDR3 sequence (DNA): TGTGCCAGCAGCCGGACCCGCGGGACTAACTCCGGGGAGCTGTTTTTT.

The rearrangement uses TRBV20-1 and TRBJ2-1, with 15 bases aligning to TRBD2. CDR1 is DFQATT, CDR2 SNEGSKA, per germline (reference sequence). The CDR3 is made up of 15 amino acids. With 6 bases clipped from V and 4 bases from J, the junction kept 4 bases outside the gene matches. CDR3 amino acids: CSARTSGREYNEQFF. The DNA of the CDR3 is TGCAGTGCCCGGACTAGCGGGAGGGAATACAATGAGCAGTTCTTC.

This clonotype was seen repeatedly, ten times or more. The genes are TRBV7-2 and TRBJ2-7; 14 bases agree with TRBD2. There are 14 residues in the CDR3. Per germline, CDR1 SGHTA and CDR2 FQGNSA. Trimming cost V 8 bases and J 7 bases; bases outside gene matches: 7. The CDR3 region has the DNA TGTGCCAGCCAGGGGACTAGCGGGAGATATGAGCAGTACTTC. It specifies CASQGTSGRYEQYF. Full variable domain (outside the CDR3, taken from reference TRBV7-2 and TRBJ2-7): GAGVSQSPSNKVTEKGKDVELRCDPISGHTALYWYRQSLGQGLEFLIYFQGNSAPDKSGLPSDRFSAERTGGSVSTLTIQRTQQEDSAVYLCASQGTSGRYEQYFGPGTRLTVT.

The chain recombines TRBV7-9 with TRBJ1-2, with TRBD1 matching over 7 bases. The CDR3 loop spans 15 amino acids. After removal of 1 base from V and 2 bases from J, the junction contained 4 bases not matched to a gene. Germline lookup yields CDR1 SEHNR and CDR2 FQNEAQ (reference sequence). The CDR3 bases are TGTGCCAGCAGCTTAGGGGGGACAGCAAACTATGGCTACACCTTC. This translates into CASSLGGTANYGYTF.

The gene calls are TRBV3-1 and TRBJ1-1; D unresolved. The CDR3 runs 13 residues. Germline-derived CDR1 and CDR2 are LGHDT and YNNKEL (reference sequence). V dropped 0 bases and J dropped 8 bases, with 10 bases sitting between them. This CDR3 is CASSQEGRVEAFF. CDR3 nucleotide sequence: TGTGCCAGCAGCCAAGAAGGGAGAGTCGAAGCTTTCTTT.

This chain uses TRBV6-5 with TRBJ2-2, with a weak D call TRBD2 (5 bases). Germline values: CDR1 MNHEY, CDR2 SVGAGI. The length of the CDR3 is 16 residues. Trimming removed 2 bases from V and 5 bases from J, with 15 bases in between. CDR3 loop: CASSYRTGIVTGELFF. The CDR3 DNA is TGTGCCAGCAGTTACCGTACGGGAATCGTAACCGGGGAGCTGTTTTTT.

The chain recombines TRBV12-3 or TRBV12-4 with TRBJ2-6, with 7 positions matching TRBD1. V was clipped by 5 bases and J by 6 bases; unmatched bases: 19. The CDR3 consists of 19 residues. The CDR3, as DNA: TGTGCCAGCAGTGGCGTACAGGGGAACGGGATGGAGGAGGCCAACGTCCTGACTTTC. Translation: CASSGVQGNGMEEANVLTF.

The V call is TRBV5-1, the J call TRBJ1-2; 8 bases agree with TRBD1. The CDR3 has 13 residues. Trimming removed 4 bases from V and 4 bases from J; junction bases left unmatched: 3. Germline CDR1 is SGHRS and CDR2 is YFSETQ. In DNA, the CDR3 is TGCGCCAGCAGCATTGACAGGGGCTATGGCTACACCTTC. Protein: CASSIDRGYGYTF.

The CDR3 DNA follows: TGTGCCAGTAGTAGGAGCAAGCCACCCCTCCACTTT. The encoded protein is CASSRSKPPLHF. The V and J genes are TRBV19 and TRBJ1-6; D remains unclear. Germline V lookup: CDR1 LNHDA, CDR2 SQIVND (reference sequence). CDR3 length: 12 residues. V lost 4 bases and J lost 11, with 9 bases in between.

This clonotype was observed a handful of times. CDR3 sequence (DNA): TGTGCCACCAGTGATCCGAAGACAGGATTTGATACGCAGTATTTT. Its protein product is CATSDPKTGFDTQYF. The chain links TRBV24-1 to TRBJ2-3; the D gene is possibly TRBD1 (6 bases). CDR1 KGHDR and CDR2 SFDVKD come from the germline V gene. The CDR3 spans 15 residues. Trimming pared 3 bases from V and 6 bases from J, leaving 15 bases between.

This clonotype was counted at least ten times. The chain has TRBV9 and TRBJ2-3; D not certain. This CDR3 contains 15 residues. Per the germline V gene, CDR1 is SGDLS and CDR2 is YYNGEE. V was cut by 4 bases and J by 2 bases, with 14 bases left in between. CDR3 in amino acids: CASSYQTHLTDTQYF. CDR3 sequence (DNA): TGTGCCAGCAGCTATCAGACGCACCTCACAGATACGCAGTATTTT.

This clonotype has a handful of counts. The chain employs TRBV7-3 and TRBJ1-1, with D unclear. The V end lost 0 bases, the J end lost 1 base, and 9 bases lay between the germline ends. Germline V gene sequence: CDR1 SGHTA, CDR2 FQGTGA. The CDR3 is made up of 15 amino acids. The CDR3 here is CASSLTPSENTEAFF. In nucleotides, the CDR3 is TGTGCCAGCAGCTTAACCCCGAGTGAGAACACTGAAGCTTTCTTT.

For the CDR3, the DNA is TGTGCCATCGGGCAGGGAGTTGGTGGGTACGAGCAGTACTTC. Protein sequence: CAIGQGVGGYEQYF. The rearrangement joins TRBV10-3 to TRBJ2-7; D is perhaps TRBD1 or TRBD2 (5 bases each). Germline CDR1 reads ENHRY; CDR2 reads SYGVKD. The CDR3 is 14 amino acids. Deletions cut 8 bases from V and 4 bases from J, with 18 bases between.

V usage is TRBV20-1 and J usage is TRBJ1-1, with a weak D call TRBD1 (6 bases). Germline V gene lookup returns CDR1 DFQATT and CDR2 SNEGSKA (reference sequence). Deletions cut 0 bases from V and 5 bases from J, with 13 bases between. This CDR3 contains 14 residues. CDR3 region: CSARDGGGRTEAFF. The CDR3, as DNA: TGCAGTGCTAGAGATGGAGGGGGGAGGACTGAAGCTTTCTTT.

The V call is TRBV12-3 or TRBV12-4, the J call TRBJ1-2, with 7 bases identical to TRBD1. Trimming took 6 bases from V and 5 from J; bases not matched to a gene: 18. The CDR3 consists of 17 residues. The CDR3 DNA is TGTGCCAGCAGGCAACCACTGGGCGGGGCAGGGGGATATGGCTACACCTTC. Translated: CASRQPLGGAGGYGYTF.

The chain links TRBV19 to TRBJ2-5; D remains ambiguous. Trimming took 6 bases from V and 2 from J, leaving 7 bases between them. Germline lookup yields CDR1 LNHDA and CDR2 SQIVND (reference sequence). The CDR3 runs to 12 residues. Written as DNA, the CDR3 is TGTGCCAGTAGAAATCCACAAGAGACCCAGTACTTC. Protein: CASRNPQETQYF.

Note on this clonotype: Its ends do not fully match the called genes, so a read error is possible. The chain employs TRBV7-9 and TRBJ1-1; no clear D gene. Germline CDR1 is SEHNR and CDR2 is FQNEAQ (reference sequence). This CDR3 spans 13 amino acids. The CDR3 region has the DNA TGTGCCAGCAGCCCCCCCGGGAACGCTGAAGCTTTCTTT. It translates to CASSPPGNAEAFF. The full variable domain, with the rest looked up from reference TRBV7-9 and TRBJ1-1, is DTGVSQNPRHKITKRGQNVTFRCDPISEHNRLYWYRQTLGQGPEFLTYFQNEAQLEKSRLLSDRFSAERPKGSFSTLEIQRTEQGDSAMYLCASSPPGNAEAFFGQGTRLTVV.

The V call is TRBV20-1, the J call TRBJ2-2; 7 bases fit TRBD2. CDR3 length equals 16 residues. The V segment lost 0 bases and the J segment 1 base; nucleotides outside the gene matches: 5. The germline V gene encodes CDR1 DFQATT and CDR2 SNEGSKA (reference sequence). The CDR3 is CSARDPKRGNTGELFF. In DNA, the CDR3 is TGCAGTGCTAGAGATCCTAAGCGGGGGAACACCGGGGAGCTGTTTTTT.

There are a few counts of this clonotype. CDR3 in DNA: TGTGCCAGCAGCGTACCGGGACAGGGACCCTACGAGCAGTACTTC. It is translated as CASSVPGQGPYEQYF. The J gene is TRBJ2-7, the V gene TRBV13, with 9 bases that match TRBD1. Germline loops: CDR1 PRHDT, CDR2 FYEKMQ (reference sequence). The CDR3 spans 15 residues. J was trimmed by 2 bases and V by 5 bases; bases with no gene match: 7.

The chain has TRBV25-1 and TRBJ2-1; 12 bases agree with TRBD2. Germline assignment: CDR1 MGHDK and CDR2 SYGVNS. The CDR3 is 16 residues long. V lost 6 bases to trimming and J lost 9 bases; unmatched junction nucleotides: 12. The CDR3 DNA reads TGTGCCAGCAGCGAGAGACTAGCGGGAGTTCAGAGTGAGCAGTTCTTC. Translating it yields CASSERLAGVQSEQFF.

This clonotype has just a few counts. This chain uses TRBV12-3 or TRBV12-4 with TRBJ1-1, with 9 bases fitting TRBD1. Trimming at V came to 4 bases and at J to 11 bases, leaving 8 bases not matched to a gene. This CDR3 is built from 13 residues. The CDR3 nucleotides read TGTGCCAGCAGTTCCACGACCGGGACAGGGGCTTTCTTT. Translating it yields CASSSTTGTGAFF.

This clonotype appeared a few times. V usage is TRBV24-1 and J usage is TRBJ2-5, with D perhaps TRBD1 or TRBD2 (5 bases each). Trimming shortened V by 2 bases and J by 2 bases, and 8 bases separated the two germline ends. Germline V gene sequence: CDR1 KGHDR, CDR2 SFDVKD. The CDR3 covers 14 residues. CDR3 amino acids: CATSDSEGQETQYF. The CDR3 coding sequence is TGTGCCACCAGTGATTCTGAGGGGCAAGAGACCCAGTACTTC.